These 32 T cell receptor beta chains came from one sample sequenced in a study of blood T cell repertoires in COVID-19. The table came from immunoSEQ multiplex PCR; TCRdb's copy has only in-frame clones and leaves some out. This sample has about 70,000 clones, with under 80% found just once. Input material: peripheral blood. Receptors originate from a woman aged 80 or older with active or convalescent COVID-19.

V gene TRBV9 combines with J gene TRBJ2-7; TRBD1 matches 9 bases. This CDR3 is 13 amino acids long. V shed 7 bases, J shed 7 bases, and the junction held 9 bases outside the gene matches. Per the germline V gene, CDR1 is SGDLS and CDR2 is YYNGEE. CDR3 bases: TGTGCCAGCGGATTACAGGGGGCTGGTGAGCAGTACTTC. This translates into CASGLQGAGEQYF.

The V and J genes are TRBV6-2 or TRBV6-3 and TRBJ1-1, with unresolved D. CDR1 is MNHEY, CDR2 SVGEGT, per germline. V lost 6 bases and J lost 3, with 14 bases in between. The CDR3 length is 14 residues. The CDR3, as DNA: TGTGCCAGCAGCCGCCCAGGAATTGACACTGAAGCTTTCTTT. Its protein product is CASSRPGIDTEAFF.

The chain has TRBV12-3 or TRBV12-4 and TRBJ1-1, with D maybe TRBD1 (5 bases). V lost 4 bases to trimming and J lost 4 bases, with 10 bases between them. The CDR3 contains 13 residues. DNA for the CDR3: TGTGCCAGCAGTTCAGGGCTGGCCACTGAAGCTTTCTTT. It codes for CASSSGLATEAFF.

V is TRBV2 and J is TRBJ2-3; 11 bases agree with TRBD1. The CDR3 loop spans 16 amino acids. Trimming at V came to 4 bases and at J to 2 bases, leaving 5 bases not matched to a gene. Germline loops: CDR1 SNHLY, CDR2 FYNNEI. CDR3 coding DNA: TGTGCCAGCAGTGTTTGGGGACAGGGGGACACAGATACGCAGTATTTT. The encoded protein is CASSVWGQGDTDTQYF.

The chain employs TRBV23-1 and TRBJ1-1, with D possibly matching TRBD1 (5 bases). TRBV23-1 is flagged as an ORF with uncertain function. The germline V and J ends were trimmed by 6 bases and 1 base, with 9 bases remaining between them. The CDR3 length is 13 residues. CDR3 sequence reads: CASRPTGNTEAFF. The CDR3 DNA reads TGCGCCAGCAGACCCACAGGGAACACTGAAGCTTTCTTT.

The CDR3 nucleotides are TGTGCCAGCAGTGTACAGGGCCTCGAGCAGTACTTC. Protein product: CASSVQGLEQYF. This chain connects TRBV28 to TRBJ2-7, with D perhaps matching TRBD1 (6 bases). The CDR3 sequence is 12 residues long. The V and J ends lost 5 bases and 6 bases respectively, with 11 bases between them. From germline, CDR1 is MDHEN and CDR2 SYDVKM.

Only a few counts were recorded for this clone. The chain combines TRBV7-2 with TRBJ2-3; 7 bases match TRBD2. The CDR3 contains 20 residues. With V trimmed by 0 bases and J by 2 bases, 17 bases remained unmatched. CDR1 and CDR2 from the germline V gene are SGHTA and FQGNSA. The chain's CDR3 is CASSLALSLIGGGPTDTQYF. The CDR3 DNA follows: TGTGCCAGCAGCTTAGCGCTAAGTCTGATTGGCGGGGGACCCACAGATACGCAGTATTTT.

The rearrangement uses TRBV5-1 and TRBJ2-1; tentative D call: TRBD1 (5 bases). The CDR3 runs 15 residues. V lost 2 bases and J 5 bases, leaving 14 bases between the germline ends. Germline V gene data show CDR1 as SGHRS and CDR2 as YFSETQ. The CDR3 coding sequence is TGCGCCAGCAGCTTAGTCTGGGGCGCCGACAATGAGCAGTTCTTC. This codes for CASSLVWGADNEQFF.

V usage is TRBV19 and J usage is TRBJ2-2; TRBD1 is a possible D gene (6 bases). V gave up 3 bases and J gave up 5 bases, with 19 bases separating them. Germline V gives CDR1 LNHDA, CDR2 SQIVND (reference sequence). CDR3 length: 17 residues. The CDR3 here is CASSIRSAGAGTGELFF. The CDR3, as DNA: TGTGCCAGTAGTATTCGCTCCGCAGGGGCTGGGACCGGGGAGCTGTTTTTT.

Only a few counts were recorded for this clone. The chain employs TRBV5-5 and TRBJ1-1, with a tentative D call TRBD1 (5 bases). There are 13 residues in the CDR3. Germline V gives CDR1 SGHKS, CDR2 YYEKEE (reference sequence). Trimming removed 5 bases at V and 5 bases at J, with 13 bases between. Here the CDR3 DNA reads TGTGCCAGCAGGGAAAACAGGAGAACTGAAGCTTTCTTT. Protein: CASRENRRTEAFF.

The V call is TRBV5-1, the J call TRBJ1-1, with TRBD1 identical over 7 bases. Germline loops: CDR1 SGHRS, CDR2 YFSETQ. The J segment lost 0 bases and the V segment lost 5 bases, leaving 4 bases of the junction unmatched. This CDR3 is 14 amino acids long. CDR3 sequence reads: CASSLDRMNTEAFF. CDR3 DNA: TGCGCCAGCAGTCTGGACAGGATGAACACTGAAGCTTTCTTT.

This clone was detected once. CDR3 DNA sequence: TGTGCCAGCAGTCCACAGGGGGCGAGCACTGAAGCTTTCTTT. As protein: CASSPQGASTEAFF. The V and J genes are TRBV2 and TRBJ1-1, with 9 nucleotides matching TRBD1. Germline V gene data show CDR1 as SNHLY and CDR2 as FYNNEI. J lost 4 bases, V lost 5 bases, and 5 bases had no gene match. This CDR3 contains 14 residues.

The rearrangement uses TRBV2 and TRBJ1-5, with 8 bases lining up with TRBD1. This CDR3 contains 16 residues. V trimming: 6 bases; J trimming: 1 base; junction bases outside the gene matches: 8. Germline lookup yields CDR1 SNHLY and CDR2 FYNNEI. The CDR3 DNA follows: TGTGCCAGCAGCTCCGACAGGGGTGTGAGCAATCAGCCCCAGCATTTT. It translates to CASSSDRGVSNQPQHF.

The V call is TRBV5-5, the J call TRBJ2-1; D is perhaps TRBD2 (7 bases). Germline CDR1 SGHKS, CDR2 YYEKEE (reference sequence). This CDR3 has 15 residues. V was shortened by 4 bases and J by 4 bases, with 15 bases between the two germline ends. The CDR3, as DNA: TGTGCCAGCAGCCGGCTAGGGGGGGAATACAATGAGCAGTTCTTC. Amino acid sequence: CASSRLGGEYNEQFF.

This clone came up a few times. CDR3 in DNA: TGTGCCAGCAGCTTAAGAGGGGGATATGGCTACACCTTC. It translates to CASSLRGGYGYTF. The chain has TRBV11-2 and TRBJ1-2; tentatively, D is TRBD1 (6 bases). The germline V gene has CDR1 SGHAT and CDR2 FQNNGV. The CDR3 is 13 residues long. V gave up 2 bases and J gave up 5 bases, with 9 bases separating them.

The V call is TRBV6-6, the J call TRBJ2-7, with a possible D match to TRBD1 (6 bases). The V gene lost 6 bases and the J gene lost 6 bases, with 15 bases spanning the gap. The CDR3 is 13 amino acids. The germline V gene encodes CDR1 MNHNY and CDR2 SVGAGI (reference sequence). The CDR3 nucleotides are TGTGCCAGCAGCCGAACTTCCAGGGGCGAGCAGTACTTC. Its protein product is CASSRTSRGEQYF.

V and J are TRBV28 and TRBJ2-1; a possible D gene is TRBD2 (5 bases). CDR1 MDHEN and CDR2 SYDVKM come from the germline V gene. V was shortened by 1 base and J by 3 bases, with 10 bases between the two germline ends. This CDR3 region has 15 residues. The chain's CDR3 is CASSLSGVGYNEQFF. The DNA of the CDR3 is TGTGCCAGCAGTTTATCCGGGGTCGGCTACAATGAGCAGTTCTTC.

The rearrangement joins TRBV9 to TRBJ1-3, with 8 nucleotides matching TRBD1. Losses at the gene ends were 4 bases for V and 2 bases for J; bases not matched to a gene: 8. There are 16 residues in the CDR3. The germline V gene encodes CDR1 SGDLS and CDR2 YYNGEE. The CDR3 spells CASSPQDRAPGNTIYF. The CDR3 DNA follows: TGTGCCAGCAGCCCTCAGGACAGGGCACCTGGAAACACCATATATTTT.

The V and J genes are TRBV24-1 and TRBJ2-3, with TRBD2 matching 11 bases. There are 17 residues in the CDR3. J gave up 4 bases and V 0 bases, and 5 bases lay outside the gene matches. Germline V lookup: CDR1 KGHDR, CDR2 SFDVKD. This CDR3 reads CATSDLDSGGAADTQYF. In nucleotides, the CDR3 is TGTGCCACCAGTGATTTGGATAGCGGGGGGGCAGCAGATACGCAGTATTTT.

The chain recombines TRBV5-4 with TRBJ2-2, with TRBD1 identical over 8 bases. Germline lookup yields CDR1 SGHNT and CDR2 YYREEE (reference sequence). Trimming took 3 bases from V and 4 from J; bases not matched to a gene: 5. The CDR3 runs 15 residues. CDR3 sequence reads: CASSYWTGPTGELFF. The CDR3 coding sequence is TGTGCCAGCAGCTATTGGACAGGGCCCACCGGGGAGCTGTTTTTT.

The CDR3 sequence: CASSHNRGVETQYF. CDR3 coding DNA: TGTGCCAGCAGCCACAACAGGGGAGTGGAGACCCAGTACTTC. V usage is TRBV3-1 (or the pseudogene TRBV3-2) and J usage is TRBJ2-5; 7 positions agree with TRBD1. From germline, CDR1 is LGHDT and CDR2 YNNKEL (reference sequence). The CDR3 totals 14 residues. Trimming took 3 bases from V and 5 from J; bases not matched to a gene: 6.

This clone was seen only a few times. The chain uses TRBV2 and TRBJ1-6, with a weak D call TRBD1 (6 bases). The germline V gene has CDR1 SNHLY and CDR2 FYNNEI. The CDR3 is 15 amino acids. The ends were cut back, 6 bases at V and 0 bases at J, with 9 bases in the middle. The CDR3 coding sequence is TGTGCCAGCAGCTCGGACAGCTCCTATAATTCACCCCTCCACTTT. It specifies CASSSDSSYNSPLHF.

The rearrangement uses TRBV5-1 and TRBJ2-3, with D possibly being TRBD1 (6 bases). There are 15 residues in the CDR3. CDR1 is SGHRS, CDR2 YFSETQ, per germline. V was shortened by 4 bases and J by 5 bases, with 17 bases between the two germline ends. The CDR3 reads CASSRGGAVQDTQYF. DNA of the CDR3: TGCGCCAGCAGCCGAGGGGGAGCGGTTCAAGATACGCAGTATTTT.

The chain couples TRBV18 to TRBJ2-7, with a tentative D call TRBD1 (6 bases). The CDR3 runs 13 residues. V dropped 1 base and J dropped 6 bases, with 10 bases sitting between them. Per the germline V gene, CDR1 is KGHSH and CDR2 is LQKENI. The DNA for the CDR3 is TGTGCCAGCTCACCACTCAGCAGGGGCGAGCAGTACTTC. Protein: CASSPLSRGEQYF.

V is TRBV14 and J is TRBJ2-3; TRBD1 matches at 9 bases. V lost 0 bases, J lost 8 bases, and 12 bases stayed unmatched. Germline CDR1 and CDR2: SGHDN and FVKESK. The CDR3 runs to 17 residues. The CDR3 coding sequence is TGTGCCAGCAGCCAAGATAAAGGGACAGGGTATATGGGTACGCAGTATTTT. This gives the protein CASSQDKGTGYMGTQYF. The full variable domain, completed using reference TRBV14 and TRBJ2-3, is EAGVTQFPSHSVIEKGQTVTLRCDPISGHDNLYWYRRVMGKEIKFLLHFVKESKQDESGMPNNRFLAERTGGTYSTLKVQPAELEDSGVYFCASSQDKGTGYMGTQYFGPGTRLTVL.

This clone was observed once. The gene calls are TRBV7-8 and TRBJ2-5, with 10 bases fitting TRBD2. Unmatched junction bases numbered 18, after V lost 1 base and J lost 4 bases. The germline gives CDR1 SGHVS, CDR2 FQNEAQ. The CDR3 consists of 20 residues. CDR3 nucleotides: TGTGCCAGCAGCTTAGTTGGGCTAGCGGGGGTGCGGTGGTCGGGAGAGACCCAGTACTTC. Translation: CASSLVGLAGVRWSGETQYF.

The chain's CDR3 is CASTPDRDTYEQYF. In DNA form, the CDR3 reads TGTGCCAGCACCCCCGACAGGGACACCTACGAGCAGTACTTC. The chain is built from TRBV28 and TRBJ2-7, with TRBD1 matching over 7 bases. Germline-derived CDR1 and CDR2 are MDHEN and SYDVKM. The CDR3 contains 14 residues. Losses at the gene ends were 7 bases for V and 2 bases for J; bases not matched to a gene: 8.

This clone is a singleton in its sample. This chain links TRBV7-3 with TRBJ2-2; tentatively, D is TRBD1 (6 bases). The CDR3 runs to 13 residues. Germline values: CDR1 SGHTA, CDR2 FQGTGA. Trimming cost V 3 bases and J 6 bases, with 8 bases left between them. CDR3 protein: CASSFRGAGELFF. The CDR3 region has the DNA TGTGCCAGCAGCTTCAGGGGTGCCGGGGAGCTGTTTTTT.

CDR3 amino acids: CASSHAQIGEQFF. The CDR3 nucleotides are TGTGCCAGCAGTCACGCACAGATCGGTGAGCAGTTCTTC. The genes are TRBV6-5 and TRBJ2-1; D not resolved. This CDR3 contains 13 residues. CDR1 is MNHEY, CDR2 SVGAGI, per germline. V was clipped by 5 bases and J by 9 bases, with 14 bases between them.

This clone was observed a handful of times. The chain has TRBV7-2 and TRBJ1-5; TRBD1 might be the D (6 bases). Germline lookup yields CDR1 SGHTA and CDR2 FQGNSA. V lost 1 base and J 3 bases, leaving 10 bases between the germline ends. The CDR3 spans 15 residues. The CDR3: CASSLDWGPNQPQHF. The DNA for the CDR3 is TGTGCCAGCAGCTTAGACTGGGGGCCCAATCAGCCCCAGCATTTT.

This chain links TRBV21-1 with TRBJ1-5; the table calls TRBD1, which could not be checked here. TRBV21-1 is listed as a pseudogene. This CDR3 spans 15 amino acids. This CDR3 is CASSKERQSNQPQHF. The CDR3 region has the DNA TGTGCCAGCAGCAAAGAACGACAGAGCAATCAGCCCCAGCATTTT.

The chain employs TRBV7-3 and TRBJ2-3; possible D gene TRBD1, 6 bases. With 4 bases removed from V and 3 bases from J, the gap between germline ends came to 17 bases. Looked up from germline, CDR1 is SGHTA and CDR2 is FQGTGA. This CDR3 region has 16 residues. DNA of the CDR3: TGTGCCAGCAGCTCTAGGGGGTCTTGGATTACAGATACGCAGTATTTT. Residues: CASSSRGSWITDTQYF.